This is a list of T cell receptor beta chains from one sample in a study of CD8+ T cells in alopecia areata. This table comes from immunoSEQ multiplex PCR, and its TCRdb copy is limited to in-frame clones, with some not included. The data show about 120,000 clones, roughly 58% seen once. This specimen was CD8+ T cells sorted from blood, taken at week 4, from a patient treated with tofacitinib. These receptors all stem from a human donor with alopecia areata. Each CDR3 is given without its conserved first and last residue. Each record gives: D gene, V gene, CDR3 protein. A D gene is named only where the DNA matches it firmly.

d_call: -; v_call: TRBV29-1; cdr3_aa: SVDASDYGYT
d_call: TRBD1; v_call: TRBV25-1; cdr3_aa: ASSEYPIRDRAEQY
d_call: -; v_call: TRBV30; cdr3_aa: AWSVGPGQPQH
d_call: TRBD2; v_call: TRBV30; cdr3_aa: AYDTGGYQETQY
d_call: TRBD1; v_call: TRBV6-1; cdr3_aa: ASSVLQGAGYGYT
d_call: -; v_call: TRBV28; cdr3_aa: ASSFALRSNSYEQY
d_call: -; v_call: TRBV28; cdr3_aa: ASSFQDRYT
d_call: TRBD1; v_call: TRBV30; cdr3_aa: AYTGQFYGYT
d_call: -; v_call: TRBV30; cdr3_aa: AWSPTGDLYEQY
d_call: TRBD2; v_call: TRBV9; cdr3_aa: ASSATTSAPFNEQF
d_call: -; v_call: TRBV9; cdr3_aa: ASSVVGFQDEQY
d_call: -; v_call: TRBV29-1; cdr3_aa: SVRLDGQF
d_call: -; v_call: TRBV27; cdr3_aa: ASSLLTGNTEAF
d_call: TRBD1; v_call: TRBV29-1; cdr3_aa: SVRDRAEGIYT
d_call: -; v_call: TRBV6-5; cdr3_aa: ASSGGWGGGDEQF
d_call: TRBD1; v_call: TRBV7-2; cdr3_aa: ASSPQGADTEAF
d_call: TRBD2; v_call: TRBV30; cdr3_aa: GGGGAETQY
d_call: TRBD1; v_call: TRBV30; cdr3_aa: AWSGPSGGRGYT
d_call: -; v_call: TRBV30; cdr3_aa: AWSTPYNEQF
d_call: -; v_call: TRBV12-2; cdr3_aa: ASRFQADHGYT
d_call: -; v_call: TRBV2; cdr3_aa: ASSVTGGRQYNEQF
d_call: -; v_call: TRBV29-1; cdr3_aa: SVENLLGGEQY
d_call: TRBD1; v_call: TRBV9; cdr3_aa: ASSATGTGGEKLF
d_call: -; v_call: TRBV25-1; cdr3_aa: ATGGQQTQY
d_call: -; v_call: TRBV20-1; cdr3_aa: SARSDYGYT
d_call: -; v_call: TRBV5-6; cdr3_aa: ASSFPLGKETQY
d_call: -; v_call: TRBV6-5; cdr3_aa: ASSDQGTVTEAF
d_call: TRBD1; v_call: TRBV30; cdr3_aa: AWGQVNTEAF
d_call: TRBD2; v_call: TRBV28; cdr3_aa: ASCGTSAITDTQY
d_call: -; v_call: TRBV13; cdr3_aa: ASSQDGYTEAF
d_call: TRBD2; v_call: TRBV14; cdr3_aa: ASSQELAGGPEF
d_call: TRBD1; v_call: TRBV5-1; cdr3_aa: ASSPGQSYEQY
d_call: -; v_call: TRBV5-1; cdr3_aa: ASSLVGSEAF
d_call: -; v_call: TRBV29-1; cdr3_aa: SVEDLPPMGLASQETQY
d_call: -; v_call: TRBV4-1; cdr3_aa: ASSQREGSNQPQH
d_call: -; v_call: TRBV12-5; cdr3_aa: ASGLDQQAASYNEQF
d_call: TRBD2; v_call: TRBV7-6; cdr3_aa: ASSPSSGVGTDTQY
d_call: TRBD1; v_call: TRBV30; cdr3_aa: AWSGGQGANEQY
d_call: -; v_call: TRBV30; cdr3_aa: AWSAGHMGTNEKLF
d_call: -; v_call: TRBV9; cdr3_aa: ASSVAGDFSYEQY
d_call: -; v_call: TRBV27; cdr3_aa: ASSLTGREDTQY
d_call: TRBD1; v_call: TRBV29-1; cdr3_aa: SVEDGTGVYADTQY
d_call: -; v_call: TRBV30; cdr3_aa: AWNGDTADWSGELF
d_call: -; v_call: TRBV9; cdr3_aa: ASSGTSSGNTIY
d_call: -; v_call: TRBV9; cdr3_aa: ASSTGLSGYT
d_call: TRBD1; v_call: TRBV19; cdr3_aa: ASSLGFGDRGSEAF
d_call: -; v_call: TRBV14; cdr3_aa: ASSPNTYEQY
d_call: TRBD2; v_call: TRBV30; cdr3_aa: AWSLAGGPTDTQY
d_call: TRBD2; v_call: TRBV30; cdr3_aa: AWSVTAGNNEQF
d_call: -; v_call: TRBV7-9; cdr3_aa: ASSLGYSGTQETQY
d_call: -; v_call: TRBV29-1; cdr3_aa: SVEDHVQLHLKKAQY
d_call: TRBD1; v_call: TRBV30; cdr3_aa: AWSSGQGKNEQF
d_call: -; v_call: TRBV7-9; cdr3_aa: ASSFTESPPGDTQY
d_call: TRBD1; v_call: TRBV28; cdr3_aa: ASSSTGVINYGYT
d_call: -; v_call: TRBV29-1; cdr3_aa: SVGGAGYT
d_call: -; v_call: TRBV29-1; cdr3_aa: SVPKGGNGYT
d_call: -; v_call: TRBV7-9; cdr3_aa: ASSLGEISEPQH
d_call: TRBD1; v_call: TRBV30; cdr3_aa: AWSTGTGVEPLH
d_call: -; v_call: TRBV29-1; cdr3_aa: SARHSFQETQY
d_call: -; v_call: TRBV29-1; cdr3_aa: SVEDPRQVETQY